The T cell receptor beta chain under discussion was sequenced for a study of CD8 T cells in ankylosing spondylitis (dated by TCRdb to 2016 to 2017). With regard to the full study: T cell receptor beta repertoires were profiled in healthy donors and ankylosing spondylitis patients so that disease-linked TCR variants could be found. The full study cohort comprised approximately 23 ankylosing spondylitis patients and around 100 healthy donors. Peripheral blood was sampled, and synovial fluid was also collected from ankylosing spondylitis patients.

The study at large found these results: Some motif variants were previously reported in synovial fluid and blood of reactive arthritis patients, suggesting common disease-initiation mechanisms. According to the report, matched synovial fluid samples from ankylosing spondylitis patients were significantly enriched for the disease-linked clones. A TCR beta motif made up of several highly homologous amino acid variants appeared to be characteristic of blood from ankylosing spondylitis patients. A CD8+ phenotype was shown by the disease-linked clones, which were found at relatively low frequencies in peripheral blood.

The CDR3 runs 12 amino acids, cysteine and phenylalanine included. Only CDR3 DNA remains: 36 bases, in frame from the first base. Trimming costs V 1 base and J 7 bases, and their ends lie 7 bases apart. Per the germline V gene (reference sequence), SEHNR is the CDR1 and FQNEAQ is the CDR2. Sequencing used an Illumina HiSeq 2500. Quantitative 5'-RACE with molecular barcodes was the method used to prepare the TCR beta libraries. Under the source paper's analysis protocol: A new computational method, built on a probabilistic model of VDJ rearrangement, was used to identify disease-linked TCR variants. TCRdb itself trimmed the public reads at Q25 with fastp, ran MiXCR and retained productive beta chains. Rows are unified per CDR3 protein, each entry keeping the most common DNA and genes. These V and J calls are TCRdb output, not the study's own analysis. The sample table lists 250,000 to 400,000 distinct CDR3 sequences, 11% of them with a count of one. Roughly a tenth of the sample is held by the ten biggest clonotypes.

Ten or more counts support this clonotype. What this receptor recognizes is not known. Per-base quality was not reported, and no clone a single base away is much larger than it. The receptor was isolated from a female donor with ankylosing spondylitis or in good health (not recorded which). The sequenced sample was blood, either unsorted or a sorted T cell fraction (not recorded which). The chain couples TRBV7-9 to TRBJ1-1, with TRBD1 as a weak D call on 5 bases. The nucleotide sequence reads TGTGCCAGCAGCTTAGAGAGGGGTGAAGCTTTCTTT. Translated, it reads CASSLERGEAFF.